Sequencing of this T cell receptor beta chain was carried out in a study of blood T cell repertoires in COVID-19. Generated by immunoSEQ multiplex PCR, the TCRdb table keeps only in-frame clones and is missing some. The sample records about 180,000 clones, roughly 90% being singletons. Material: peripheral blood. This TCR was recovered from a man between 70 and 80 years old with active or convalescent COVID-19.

The CDR3 protein is CASSLRQFGYTF. The DNA of the CDR3 is TGTGCCAGCAGCCTACGACAGTTTGGCTACACCTTC. J is TRBJ1-2 and V is TRBV7-8; D is possibly TRBD1 (5 bases). The length of the CDR3 is 12 residues. In germline, CDR1 is SGHVS, CDR2 FQNEAQ. The V end lost 5 bases, the J end lost 7 bases, and 11 bases lay between the germline ends.